What follows describes a single T cell receptor (beta chain). The sample originates from a study of shared clonotypes between healthy human individuals. The V end lost 3 bases, the J end lost 2 bases, and 12 bases lay between the germline ends. This CDR3 spans 14 amino acids. CDR1 is SGHNT, CDR2 YYREEE, per germline (reference sequence). Donors included only healthy HIV-negative adults lacking recent acute infections or vaccinations. Into CD45RA+ naive and CD45RA-negative memory subsets, the CD4+ cells were split. On sorted subsets, replicate PCRs used 200 to 250 ng DNA, or some 28,000 T cell genomes. Profiling relied on immunoSEQ multiplex PCR, and the TCRdb table lists in-frame clones only, not all of them. The repertoire holds millions of clones, roughly 96% seen once, with approximately 0.13% in the top ten.

This rearrangement joins TRBV5-4 to TRBJ2-7; a possible D gene is TRBD2 (6 bases). Sequencing used naive CD4+ T cells sorted from blood. Subset reported: CD45RA+ positively selected. The sequence was obtained from a man aged 18 to 30 in good health. For the CDR3, the DNA is TGTGCCAGCAGCTCTGGAGGGCATACCTACGAGCAGTACTTC. Residues: CASSSGGHTYEQYF. The full variable domain, rest sourced from reference TRBV5-4 and TRBJ2-7, is ETGVTQSPTHLIKTRGQQVTLRCSSQSGHNTVSWYQQALGQGPQFIFQYYREEENGRGNFPPRFSGLQFPNYSSELNVNALELDDSALYLCASSSGGHTYEQYFGPGTRLTVT.